Below, 16 T cell receptor beta chains from the same sample are listed, as sequenced in a study of shared clonotypes between healthy human individuals. The data were produced by immunoSEQ multiplex PCR, yet TCRdb's version contains in-frame clones alone and is incomplete. Of approximately 840,000 clones detected, 96% appear once; the ten largest clones hold around 0.25%. Naive CD8 cells, CD45RO-negative and positively selected for CCR7, excluded terminally differentiated effector memory CD45RA+ cells. Sequenced: naive CD8+ T cells sorted from blood. These receptor sequences come from a man aged 25-45 years in good health.

The gene calls are TRBV7-9 and TRBJ1-3; D not resolved. The CDR3 contains 17 residues. Germline V gene lookup returns CDR1 SEHNR and CDR2 FQNEAQ (reference sequence). Trimming removed 5 bases at V and 3 bases at J, with 20 bases between. Here the CDR3 DNA reads TGTGCCAGCAGCCCCGCCAAGCAGGTGTACCTTGGAAACACCATATATTTT. The encoded protein is CASSPAKQVYLGNTIYF.

The rearrangement links TRBV7-9 to TRBJ2-7; the match to TRBD1 covers 11 bases. The germline V gene encodes CDR1 SEHNR and CDR2 FQNEAQ (reference sequence). This CDR3 is built from 16 residues. The V and J ends lost 5 bases and 2 bases, in that order; junction bases with no gene match: 8. The CDR3 coding sequence is TGTGCCAGCAGCCCAAAGGAGGGACAGGGGGCCTACGAGCAGTACTTC. This codes for CASSPKEGQGAYEQYF.

This chain joins TRBV10-3 and TRBJ2-1, with 12 bases identical to TRBD2. The ends lost 4 bases at V and 9 bases at J; junction bases unmatched: 4. Germline loops: CDR1 ENHRY, CDR2 SYGVKD. The CDR3 contains 14 residues. CDR3: CAISALAGGREQFF. The CDR3 bases are TGTGCCATCAGTGCTCTAGCGGGAGGGCGTGAGCAGTTCTTC.

In the case of this clone: Other DNA sequences in this sample translate to the same CDR3. The chain couples TRBV28 to TRBJ2-1; D may correspond to TRBD1 or TRBD2 (5 bases each). The CDR3 covers 12 residues. Trimming pared 6 bases from V and 3 bases from J, leaving 6 bases between. The V gene's germline CDR1 is MDHEN and CDR2 SYDVKM. The CDR3 spells CASRRGYNEQFF. The CDR3 DNA is TGTGCCAGCAGGAGGGGCTACAATGAGCAGTTCTTC.

This clone was seen once. CDR3 protein: CASSLLGVAGVYEQFF. The CDR3 region has the DNA TGTGCCAGCAGTTTATTGGGGGTAGCGGGAGTATATGAGCAGTTCTTC. V gene TRBV27 combines with J gene TRBJ2-1; 9 nucleotides align to TRBD2. CDR1 and CDR2 (germline): MNHEY, SMNVEV (reference sequence). With V trimmed by 1 base and J by 8 bases, 9 bases remained unmatched. The CDR3 is 16 amino acids.

The DNA of the CDR3 is TGTGCCAGCAGCGACAGGCGCCGCTCCTACGAGCAGTACTTC. This gives the protein CASSDRRRSYEQYF. The chain employs TRBV6-5 and TRBJ2-7; possible D gene TRBD1, 6 bases. V shed 6 bases and J shed 0 bases, with 12 bases lying between them. This CDR3 has 14 residues. Germline V gives CDR1 MNHEY, CDR2 SVGAGI.

As to this clone: Germline and junction disagree at one end, which may indicate a read error. Other DNA sequences in this specimen translate into the identical CDR3. V and J are TRBV27 and TRBJ2-5, with 15 bases aligning to TRBD2. Per germline, CDR1 MNHEY and CDR2 SMNVEV (reference sequence). The CDR3 loop spans 16 amino acids. The CDR3 loop is CASSPGLAGGGETQYF. The CDR3 DNA reads as TGTGCCAGCAGTCCGGGACTAGCGGGAGGAGGAGAGACTCAGTACTTC.

The chain combines TRBV19 with TRBJ2-1, with TRBD1 matching 10 bases. CDR3 length: 14 residues. Losses at the gene ends were 4 bases for V and 9 bases for J; bases not matched to a gene: 6. Germline CDR1 reads LNHDA; CDR2 reads SQIVND (reference sequence). The CDR3 region is CASSTPGQGVEQFF. The CDR3 bases are TGTGCCAGTAGTACCCCCGGACAGGGGGTTGAGCAGTTCTTC. Variable domain in full (rest from reference TRBV19 and TRBJ2-1): DGGITQSPKYLFRKEGQNVTLSCEQNLNHDAMYWYRQDPGQGLRLIYYSQIVNDFQKGDIAEGYSVSREKKESFPLTVTSAQKNPTAFYLCASSTPGQGVEQFFGPGTRLTVL.

The rearrangement uses TRBV10-1 and TRBJ2-3; 8 nucleotides line up with TRBD2. Trimming removed 0 bases from V and 5 bases from J; junction bases left unmatched: 10. This CDR3 contains 17 residues. CDR1 is WNHNN and CDR2 is SYGVQD in the germline V gene (reference sequence). CDR3 nucleotide sequence: TGCGCCAGCAGTGAGTCGAACCCCAGCGGGAGACTAGATACGCAGTATTTT. Amino acids: CASSESNPSGRLDTQYF.

The chain recombines TRBV5-6 with TRBJ2-2; 12 bases are shared with TRBD2. V lost 2 bases to trimming and J lost 8 bases; unmatched junction nucleotides: 4. Germline CDR1 is SGHDT and CDR2 is YYEEEE. This CDR3 has 15 residues. CDR3 DNA: TGTGCCAGCAGCTTACCTAGCGGGAGGGCAGGGGAGCTGTTTTTT. It codes for CASSLPSGRAGELFF.

On this clone itself: An end of the junction differs from the germline gene, which may be a read error. The chain recombines TRBV7-9 with TRBJ2-1; D possibly corresponds to TRBD1 (5 bases). CDR1 is SEHNR and CDR2 is FQNEAQ in the germline V gene (reference sequence). This CDR3 is built from 14 residues. CDR3 in DNA: TGTGCCAGCAGCTTAGCGCCCCCTGGACACCCCAAGGTCTTC. Protein product: CASSLAPPGHPKVF.

The chain carries TRBV6-5 and TRBJ1-1; D not resolved. V lost 5 bases to trimming and J lost 1 base, with 11 bases between them. This CDR3 region has 14 residues. Germline-derived CDR1 and CDR2 are MNHEY and SVGAGI. The DNA for the CDR3 is TGTGCCAGCAGTCCTACCGGTGAGAACACTGAAGCTTTCTTT. It codes for CASSPTGENTEAFF.

The J gene is TRBJ2-1, the V gene TRBV7-9, with TRBD2 matching over 8 bases. Losses at the gene ends were 3 bases for V and 3 bases for J; bases not matched to a gene: 7. Germline CDR1 reads SEHNR; CDR2 reads FQNEAQ (reference sequence). The CDR3 consists of 16 residues. DNA for the CDR3: TGTGCCAGCAGCTTTAGGAGCGGGAGTAACTACAATGAGCAGTTCTTC. This codes for CASSFRSGSNYNEQFF.

The rearrangement links TRBV21-1 to TRBJ1-5. TRBV21-1 is tagged as a pseudogene. This CDR3 has 11 residues. The CDR3: CASPRGQPQHF. CDR3 coding DNA: TGTGCCAGCCCTAGAGGGCAGCCCCAGCATTTT.

This clone was seen just once. The V call is TRBV5-1, the J call TRBJ1-1; D is uncertain. Germline CDR1 and CDR2: SGHRS and YFSETQ. Trimming took off 4 bases at V and 0 bases at J, with 7 bases between the two ends. The CDR3 has 13 residues. The CDR3 loop is CASSQTMNTEAFF. The CDR3 nucleotides read TGCGCCAGCAGCCAGACTATGAACACTGAAGCTTTCTTT.

The chain employs TRBV9 and TRBJ2-3, with D perhaps TRBD1 (6 bases). CDR3 length: 13 residues. The V end lost 3 bases, the J end lost 9 bases, and 14 bases lay between the germline ends. The germline V gene has CDR1 SGDLS and CDR2 YYNGEE. The DNA of the CDR3 is TGTGCCAGCAGCGCACCCCGTACAGGGACGCAGTATTTT. This sequence encodes CASSAPRTGTQYF.